The 20 T cell receptor beta chains reported below all come from one sample, sequenced in a study of shared clonotypes between healthy human individuals. The data were produced by immunoSEQ multiplex PCR, yet TCRdb's version contains in-frame clones alone and is incomplete. Of about 1 million clones listed, roughly 80% are singletons. The sample comprised memory CD4+ T cells sorted from blood. Subset in this sample: CD45RA-negative fraction. These receptors originate from a man between 18 and 35 years old in good health.

The chain couples TRBV11-2 to TRBJ2-5, with D possibly being TRBD2 (6 bases). Trimming took 5 bases from V and 0 from J, leaving 19 bases between them. This CDR3 is built from 17 residues. Germline V lookup: CDR1 SGHAT, CDR2 FQNNGV. This CDR3 reads CASSPGTGRGYQETQYF. CDR3 bases: TGTGCCAGCAGCCCCGGAACCGGGAGAGGTTACCAAGAGACCCAGTACTTC.

J is TRBJ1-6 and V is TRBV19; weak D call: TRBD1 (5 bases). The ends were cut back, 6 bases at V and 15 bases at J, with 15 bases in the middle. The CDR3 runs to 12 residues. Germline CDR1 reads LNHDA; CDR2 reads SQIVND (reference sequence). CDR3 sequence reads: CASRNSGGFLHF. The CDR3 bases are TGTGCCAGTAGAAACTCGGGGGGGTTCCTCCACTTT.

This chain uses TRBV2 with TRBJ2-7; 8 bases map to TRBD1. Per the germline V gene, CDR1 is SNHLY and CDR2 is FYNNEI. This CDR3 is built from 15 residues. Losses at the gene ends were 5 bases for V and 0 bases for J; bases not matched to a gene: 6. The CDR3 DNA reads TGTGCCAGCAGTAAAAGGACAGGGTTCTCCTACGAGCAGTACTTC. Its protein is CASSKRTGFSYEQYF.

This clone was seen only a few times. The chain joins TRBV30 to TRBJ2-2; TRBD1 or TRBD2 may be the D gene (5 bases each). Germline CDR1 reads GTSNPN; CDR2 reads SVGIG (reference sequence). The CDR3 loop spans 14 amino acids. Trimming stripped 3 bases from V and 6 bases from J, with 14 bases between. The CDR3 region is CAWSKGRVAGELFF. CDR3 coding DNA: TGTGCCTGGAGCAAGGGACGAGTCGCCGGGGAGCTGTTTTTT.

On this clone: The sample holds other DNA sequences that translate to the same CDR3. The CDR3 here is CASSLLADTQYF. The CDR3 DNA reads as TGTGCCAGCAGCTTACTAGCAGATACGCAGTATTTT. The V call is TRBV7-2, the J call TRBJ2-3; D is unclear. This CDR3 is built from 12 residues. Trimming shortened V by 2 bases and J by 4 bases, and 4 bases separated the two germline ends. CDR1 and CDR2 (germline): SGHTA, FQGNSA.

The chain is built from TRBV5-1 and TRBJ2-1, with 9 positions matching TRBD2. CDR1 is SGHRS, CDR2 YFSETQ, per germline. V shed 1 base and J 5 bases; nucleotides not matched to a gene: 7. The CDR3 is made up of 16 amino acids. CDR3 sequence (DNA): TGCGCCAGCAGCTTGAGGGTGGCGGGAGGGGACAATGAGCAGTTCTTC. Its protein is CASSLRVAGGDNEQFF.

The chain is built from TRBV6-6 and TRBJ1-6, with D perhaps TRBD1 (5 bases). The CDR3 runs to 15 residues. Germline lookup yields CDR1 MNHNY and CDR2 SVGAGI (reference sequence). The V end was cut by 1 base, the J end by 8 bases, with 12 bases between. CDR3 DNA sequence: TGTGCCAGCAGTTACTTCGCGGGGCTGGATTCACCCCTCCACTTT. Its protein product is CASSYFAGLDSPLHF.

This rearrangement joins TRBV5-6 to TRBJ1-1; TRBD1 matches 9 bases. V lost 3 bases, J lost 10 bases, and 10 bases stayed unmatched. The CDR3 consists of 14 residues. Germline V CDR1 and CDR2: SGHDT, YYEEEE. The CDR3 here is CASSSGQGGLGAFF. The CDR3 DNA follows: TGTGCCAGCAGCTCGGGACAGGGTGGCCTTGGAGCTTTCTTT.

The rearrangement joins TRBV28 to TRBJ1-4, with no clear D. Trimming took off 1 base at V and 7 bases at J, with 13 bases between the two ends. Germline V gene data show CDR1 as MDHEN and CDR2 as SYDVKM. The CDR3 totals 15 residues. The CDR3 loop is CASSLSGGRFEKLFF. CDR3 nucleotide sequence: TGTGCCAGCAGTTTATCGGGAGGACGTTTTGAAAAACTGTTTTTT.

The chain employs TRBV20-1 and TRBJ2-1; D gene unclear. CDR1 is DFQATT, CDR2 SNEGSKA, per germline (reference sequence). This CDR3 comprises 11 residues. Trimming stripped 3 bases from V and 8 bases from J, with 8 bases between. The CDR3 region is CSASMEYEQFF. The CDR3 DNA sequence: TGCAGTGCTAGTATGGAATATGAGCAGTTCTTC.

The chain links TRBV29-1 to TRBJ2-5; TRBD1 might be the D (6 bases). V was clipped by 6 bases and J by 4 bases, with 15 bases between them. CDR1 and CDR2 from the germline V gene are SQVTM and ANQGSEA. The CDR3 loop spans 13 amino acids. The CDR3 spells CSVLGDTAETQYF. The CDR3 coding sequence is TGCAGCGTCCTGGGGGACACTGCAGAGACCCAGTACTTC.

This rearrangement joins TRBV5-1 to TRBJ1-2; D gene ambiguous. There are 17 residues in the CDR3. The V gene lost 0 bases and the J gene lost 2 bases, with 17 bases spanning the gap. From germline, CDR1 is SGHRS and CDR2 YFSETQ. CDR3 coding DNA: TGCGCCAGCAGCTTGGCCGTCGACACCGGATACAACTATGGCTACACCTTC. This codes for CASSLAVDTGYNYGYTF.

This chain links TRBV5-5 with TRBJ2-5; either TRBD1 or TRBD2 may fit D (5 bases each). This CDR3 region has 16 residues. V was shortened by 4 bases and J by 7 bases, with 23 bases between the two germline ends. Germline V gene sequence: CDR1 SGHKS, CDR2 YYEKEE (reference sequence). The CDR3 bases are TGTGCCAGCAGCGGGGGAAGCCCCACGACTTGGGGGACCCAGTACTTC. Its protein product is CASSGGSPTTWGTQYF. Combining the CDR3 with reference TRBV5-5 and TRBJ2-5 gives the whole variable domain DAGVTQSPTHLIKTRGQQVTLRCSPISGHKSVSWYQQVLGQGPQFIFQYYEKEERGRGNFPDRFSARQFPNYSSELNVNALLLGDSALYLCASSGGSPTTWGTQYFGPGTRLLVL.

This chain joins TRBV4-1 and TRBJ2-1; D uncertain. Germline-derived CDR1 and CDR2 are MGHRA and YSYEKL. There are 13 residues in the CDR3. The V gene lost 4 bases and the J gene lost 7 bases, with 11 bases spanning the gap. CDR3 bases: TGCGCCAGCAGCCGGGTGATGGGGAATGAGCAGTTCTTC. Translating gives CASSRVMGNEQFF.

The genes are TRBV10-3 and TRBJ2-7; no reliable D call. Trimming took 2 bases from V and 6 from J, leaving 11 bases between them. This CDR3 has 13 residues. Per the germline V gene, CDR1 is ENHRY and CDR2 is SYGVKD. CDR3 region: CAISEGSMREQYF. CDR3 sequence (DNA): TGTGCCATCAGTGAGGGCAGTATGCGCGAGCAGTACTTC.

The V and J genes are TRBV5-4 and TRBJ2-2, with TRBD2 identical over 9 bases. After removal of 3 bases from V and 8 bases from J, the junction contained 8 bases not matched to a gene. Per the germline V gene, CDR1 is SGHNT and CDR2 is YYREEE (reference sequence). CDR3 length: 15 amino acids. The CDR3 DNA reads TGTGCCAGCAGCTCCACCGGGACTAGCTTTGGGGAGCTGTTTTTT. Protein product: CASSSTGTSFGELFF.

The chain combines TRBV2 with TRBJ2-3, with a weak D call TRBD1 (6 bases). V lost 11 bases, J lost 1 base, and 22 bases lay in between. Germline V gene data show CDR1 as SNHLY and CDR2 as FYNNEI. The CDR3 is 16 residues long. Written as DNA, the CDR3 is TGTGCCGTACCCAGGGGCGACCCCTGGGGCACAGATACGCAGTATTTT. This codes for CAVPRGDPWGTDTQYF.

The J gene is TRBJ1-6, the V gene TRBV15, with TRBD1 identical over 10 bases. J was trimmed by 3 bases and V by 5 bases; bases with no gene match: 10. CDR1 is LNHNV, CDR2 YYDKDF, per germline (reference sequence). This CDR3 contains 18 residues. The CDR3 loop is CATSPRLGQGGYNSPLHF. Written as DNA, the CDR3 is TGTGCCACCAGCCCTCGGTTAGGACAGGGGGGCTATAATTCACCCCTCCACTTT.

Points on this clone: The sample has other DNA sequences that encode this CDR3 too. The chain is built from TRBV7-2 and TRBJ2-7; TRBD2 aligns across 15 bases. J lost 6 bases, V lost 4 bases, and 1 base had no gene match. Germline V gene sequence: CDR1 SGHTA, CDR2 FQGNSA. The CDR3 contains 14 residues. The CDR3, as DNA: TGTGCCAGCAGCTCGGGACTAGCGGGAGGCGAGCAGTACTTC. This gives the protein CASSSGLAGGEQYF.

CDR3 DNA: TGTGCCAGCAGCTTAGGTCAACATTTCAATCAGCCCCAGCATTTT. This translates into CASSLGQHFNQPQHF. The rearrangement links TRBV11-2 to TRBJ1-5, with D hard to call. The CDR3 spans 15 residues. From germline, CDR1 is SGHAT and CDR2 FQNNGV. Trimming shortened V by 1 base and J by 3 bases, and 10 bases separated the two germline ends.